This TCR beta chain was sequenced during a study of T cells in Graves' hyperthyroidism and ophthalmopathy. Overall study: Prior to any treatment, at the point of initial diagnosis, peripheral blood was collected.

This clonotype occurred many times. TCR beta CDR3 regions were amplified from RNA transcripts. Initially, a first-round RT-PCR of the TCR CDR3 employed the HTBI primer set. In TCRdb, the multiplex PCR reads were re-called with MiXCR into one record per CDR3 protein. The sample records just under 750,000 distinct CDR3 sequences, around a third being singletons. The TCR was taken from a woman between 40 and 55 years old with Graves' hyperthyroidism. The material sequenced was blood.

The CDR3, as DNA: TGTGCCAGCAGCCACGGGACACTAGAGAAGCATTTT. It is translated as CASSHGTLEKHF. The chain uses TRBV12-3 or TRBV12-4 and TRBJ1-5; D is perhaps TRBD1 (6 bases). This CDR3 spans 12 amino acids. Trimming removed 6 bases from V and 14 bases from J, with 17 bases in between.